A selection of T cell receptor beta chains follows, all from one sample in a study of blood T cell repertoires in COVID-19. The repertoire was sequenced with immunoSEQ multiplex PCR; TCRdb's copy has only in-frame clones and lacks some. The data contain roughly 200,000 clones, 80% to 90% of them singletons. Sequencing was carried out using peripheral blood. All receptors derive from a human donor in a cohort sampled during active COVID-19. Both conserved end residues are part of each CDR3. D genes are given only for firm matches. Expanded clones are given a class, and other clones once, few, many or no size at all.

d_call	cdr3_length	v_call	clone_size	j_call	cdr3_aa	cdr3_nt
NA	15	TRBV7-2	once	TRBJ1-6	CASSLAGHSNSPLHF	TGTGCCAGCAGCTTAGCGGGACATAGTAATTCACCCCTCCACTTT
TRBD1	13	TRBV28	few	TRBJ1-3	CASRGQSGNTIYF	TGTGCCAGCAGGGGACAGTCTGGAAACACCATATATTTT
TRBD1	18	TRBV28	NA	TRBJ2-3	CASSLYRGAASSTDTQYF	TGTGCCAGCAGTTTATACAGGGGAGCAGCCTCAAGCACAGATACGCAGTATTTT
TRBD2	16	TRBV27	NA	TRBJ2-7	CASSAHGLAGVGEQYF	TGTGCCAGCAGTGCGCACGGACTAGCGGGAGTCGGCGAGCAGTACTTC
NA	11	TRBV20-1	NA	TRBJ1-1	CSATDSTEAFF	TGCAGTGCTACAGACAGCACTGAAGCTTTCTTT
TRBD1	14	TRBV3-1/TRBV3-2	NA	TRBJ1-1	CASSQGDRGTEAFF	TGTGCCAGCAGCCAAGGAGACAGGGGGACTGAAGCTTTCTTT
TRBD1	15	TRBV18	once	TRBJ1-1	CASSLDRAVKTEAFF	TGTGCCAGCTCCTTGGACAGGGCGGTGAAAACTGAAGCTTTCTTT
NA	12	TRBV4-2	NA	TRBJ2-7	CASSMGRDEQYF	TGTGCCAGCAGCATGGGTCGGGACGAGCAGTACTTC
TRBD1	14	TRBV5-1	NA	TRBJ2-7	CASSIRDRSYEQYF	TGCGCCAGCAGCATCCGGGACAGGAGTTACGAGCAGTACTTC
NA	17	TRBV7-2	NA	TRBJ1-3	CASSLVPASGSRNTIYF	TGTGCCAGCAGCTTAGTCCCCGCTAGCGGTTCTCGAAACACCATATATTTT
TRBD1	14	TRBV5-1	NA	TRBJ1-1	CASRRQGAVTEAFF	TGCGCCAGCAGGCGGCAGGGGGCGGTCACTGAAGCTTTCTTT
NA	17	TRBV28	once	TRBJ2-3	CASSLGWRQGSTDTQYF	TGTGCCAGCAGTTTAGGATGGCGGCAGGGGAGCACAGATACGCAGTATTTT
NA	12	TRBV30	NA	TRBJ2-7	CAWSVQANEQYF	TGTGCCTGGAGTGTACAGGCGAACGAGCAGTACTTC
TRBD1	17	TRBV4-1	NA	TRBJ2-7	CASSLMAGTGVGYEQYF	TGCGCCAGCAGCCTCATGGCCGGGACAGGGGTAGGGTACGAGCAGTACTTC
TRBD1	14	TRBV9	NA	TRBJ1-5	CASSGTGASQPQHF	TGTGCCAGCAGCGGGACAGGGGCGAGTCAGCCCCAGCATTTT
NA	13	TRBV9	NA	TRBJ2-1	CASSPGQSNEQFF	TGTGCCAGCAGCCCTGGGCAGAGCAATGAGCAGTTCTTC
TRBD2	22	TRBV18	NA	TRBJ2-7	CASSPISLRLGLAGGRTYEQYF	TGTGCCAGCTCACCGATATCCCTCCGGCTTGGACTAGCGGGAGGACGGACCTACGAGCAGTACTTC
TRBD2	14	TRBV6-4	NA	TRBJ2-3	CASSLAGEKDTQYF	TGTGCCAGCAGCCTAGCGGGAGAGAAGGATACGCAGTATTTT
NA	15	TRBV10-2	NA	TRBJ2-3	CASSLGVGGTDTQYF	TGCGCCAGCAGTTTAGGGGTTGGAGGCACAGATACGCAGTATTTT
NA	13	TRBV18	NA	TRBJ2-7	CASSSSDLYEQYF	TGTGCCAGCTCATCCTCGGACTTATACGAGCAGTACTTC
TRBD1	14	TRBV5-6	NA	TRBJ2-7	CASSSTGTGSEQYF	TGTGCCAGCAGCTCTACCGGGACAGGGTCCGAGCAGTACTTC
TRBD2	15	TRBV3-1/TRBV3-2	NA	TRBJ2-1	CASSPPTSGYNEQFF	TGTGCCAGCAGTCCCCCCACTAGCGGGTACAATGAGCAGTTCTTC
TRBD1	14	TRBV7-2	NA	TRBJ2-5	CASSPDRGMETQYF	TGTGCCAGCAGTCCGGACAGGGGTATGGAGACCCAGTACTTC
TRBD2	13	TRBV30	NA	TRBJ2-7	CAWSLAGAYEQYF	TGTGCCTGGAGTTTAGCGGGAGCCTACGAGCAGTACTTC
TRBD2	15	TRBV5-6	NA	TRBJ2-7	CASSSTSGTPYEQYF	TGTGCCAGCAGCTCCACTAGCGGGACCCCCTACGAGCAGTACTTC
TRBD2	15	TRBV9	NA	TRBJ2-7	CASSVDSGGTYEQYF	TGTGCCAGCAGCGTAGACTCGGGAGGGACCTACGAGCAGTACTTC
TRBD2	16	TRBV4-1	NA	TRBJ2-5	CASSQTSGRAGETQYF	TGCGCCAGCAGCCAGACTAGCGGGAGGGCCGGTGAGACCCAGTACTTC
NA	12	TRBV6-5	NA	TRBJ2-7	CASSWTDYEQYF	TGTGCCAGCAGTTGGACAGACTACGAGCAGTACTTC
TRBD2	14	TRBV28	NA	TRBJ2-3	CATSSGGGGDTQYF	TGTGCCACCTCTAGCGGGGGGGGAGGAGATACGCAGTATTTT